This T cell receptor beta chain originates from a study of early T cells in non-severe SARS-CoV-2 infection. Study background: Unsorted whole-blood RNA was sequenced in bulk, leaving chains unpaired. General study findings and limits: In VDJdb matching, anti-spike CD8 responses were favored while private and CD4 specificities went missing.

As to this clonotype: As yet, its antigen is unknown.

Attached unique molecular identifiers marked individual cDNA molecules. From the 5' RACE reads, TCRdb called clonotypes with MiXCR, one entry per CDR3 protein. Counted here are tens of thousands of distinct CDR3 sequences, around 9.3% occurring once; the ten biggest clones make up under 5%. V lost 6 bases, J lost 5 bases, and 6 bases stayed unmatched. The CDR3 has 13 amino acids. Germline-derived CDR1 and CDR2 are SGHRS and YFSETQ. This clonotype was obtained from an adult who was a healthcare worker with PCR-confirmed SARS-CoV-2 infection or an uninfected control (not recorded which). The specimen sequenced was whole blood. The chain recombines TRBV5-1 with TRBJ2-7; 9 bases fit TRBD1. CDR3 in DNA: TGCGCCAGCAACATACAGGGGGCGAACGAGCAGTACTTC. Translated, it gives CASNIQGANEQYF. Based on the CDR3 plus reference TRBV5-1 and TRBJ2-7, the full variable domain is KAGVTQTPRYLIKTRGQQVTLSCSPISGHRSVSWYQQTPGQGLQFLFEYFSETQRNKGNFPGRFSGRQFSNSRSEMNVSTLELGDSALYLCASNIQGANEQYFGPGTRLTVT.